This is a list of T cell receptor beta chains from one sample in a study of blood T cell repertoires in COVID-19. Sequencing used immunoSEQ multiplex PCR; TCRdb keeps in-frame clones, though not all of them. The table records around 400,000 clones, roughly 90% of them present only once. Sequenced material: PBMCs or T cells enriched from blood (not recorded which). The receptors were gathered from a woman aged 35 to 49 who had been exposed to COVID-19. The conserved cysteine and the conserved F or W are not part of the CDR3 here. Each record gives: V gene, J gene, CDR3 protein.

TRBV7-9	TRBJ2-5	ASSPRDRGQETQY
TRBV5-1	TRBJ2-5	ASSQRGQGGETQY
TRBV6-6	TRBJ2-4	ASSRSSGGDAAKNIQY
TRBV5-1	TRBJ1-2	ASSLAQGEPGYT
TRBV9	TRBJ2-1	ASSVRGLSSYNEQF
TRBV25-1	TRBJ2-7	ASGGAVRNEQY
TRBV6-5	TRBJ1-2	ASSYSYILRGSGYT
TRBV12-5	TRBJ2-7	ASGALDNSYEQY
TRBV29-1	TRBJ1-3	SVSDRGPGNTIY
TRBV20-1	TRBJ2-5	SPEKGETQY
TRBV9	TRBJ2-7	ASSEGGEILSYEQY
TRBV7-9	TRBJ1-2	ASSPQGNYGYT
TRBV9	TRBJ1-5	ASSAGTGSRQPQH
TRBV7-9	TRBJ2-7	ASSSSGNNEQY
TRBV14	TRBJ1-1	ASSQDGSRVMTEAF
TRBV2	TRBJ2-2	ASSDGGSSTGELF
TRBV27	TRBJ2-1	ASSLGATYNEQF
TRBV21-1	TRBJ1-5	ASSKTDRHSNQPQH
TRBV18	TRBJ2-6	ASSSKAGQGGNVLT
TRBV5-6	TRBJ1-1	ASSLLTDENTEAF
TRBV7-8	TRBJ2-5	ASSSNGRGQGETQY
TRBV19	TRBJ1-6	ASSIGTPSPLH
TRBV30	TRBJ1-1	ALVRGAMNTEAF
TRBV9	TRBJ1-1	ASSADVTAEAF
TRBV12-5	TRBJ1-5	ASGSDRVGNNQPQH
TRBV12-3/TRBV12-4	TRBJ1-1	ASKRTGEAF
TRBV2	TRBJ2-1	ASSRRGLDNEQF
TRBV10-3	TRBJ2-7	AITPGGRQNEQY
TRBV19	TRBJ1-5	ASKSATTTFGSNQPQH
TRBV30	TRBJ1-5	AWSRQGSQPQH
TRBV2	TRBJ1-5	ASRQGSNQPQH
TRBV6-2/TRBV6-3	TRBJ2-2	ASSPSAKWNTGELF
TRBV18	TRBJ1-2	ASSPGAVPNYGYT
TRBV27	TRBJ1-1	ASTETQGGTEAF
TRBV5-1	TRBJ1-6	ASSLGNRGEPLH
TRBV7-3	TRBJ2-5	ASSPASGRGAQY
TRBV11-2	TRBJ2-5	ASSLDSSLETQY
TRBV9	TRBJ1-2	ASSLDRGGSYT
TRBV7-3	TRBJ2-1	ASSRGLAGRDGSNEQF
TRBV9	TRBJ1-2	ASSVDSGLSNYGYT
TRBV9	TRBJ1-2	ASSLQDRGSFGGYT
TRBV7-7	TRBJ2-3	ASSLAGGSTDTQY
TRBV20-1	TRBJ2-1	SGKLVTEQF
TRBV5-6	TRBJ1-4	ASSPPGLYEKLF
TRBV29-1	TRBJ2-1	SVSLSPTGTSGGGYNEQF
TRBV15	TRBJ1-2	ATSRVGTANYGYT
TRBV6-6	TRBJ1-4	ASSYMGSVGEKLF
TRBV30	TRBJ1-1	AFQDRGNTEAF
TRBV18	TRBJ2-7	ASSPKGVTEQY